The source of this TCR beta chain is a study of shared clonotypes between healthy human individuals. Whole-study context: CD4 naive and CD4 memory each took three plates per donor, while CD8 naive took two and CD8 memory one.

Whole-study findings and limits: Represented diversity, genetic and exposure-history alike, was limited by few donors. Across a handful of donors, naive CD4 shared roughly 5%, naive CD8 less than 4%, memory CD4 less than 2.5%, memory CD8 0.4% to 0.5%.

The table came from immunoSEQ multiplex PCR; TCRdb's copy has only in-frame clones and leaves some out. The sample gives roughly 2.2 million clones, 93% of which show up once; about 0.37% is in the top ten. The CDR3 extends over 16 amino acids. V lost 4 bases to trimming and J lost 5 bases, with 17 bases between them. Germline V gene sequence: CDR1 MGHRA, CDR2 YSYEKL. The donors were adults (healthy and HIV-negative) with no recent acute infections or vaccinations. As concerns this clone: Antigen unknown.

The gene calls are TRBV4-1 and TRBJ1-4; D might be TRBD1 (5 bases). The sample was naive CD4+ T cells from PBMCs. Documented subset: CD45RA+ positively selected. This clonotype was sampled from a man between 18 and 29 years old in good health. Some clones in this sample may be carry-over from other donors' samples. The CDR3 DNA reads as TGCGCCAGCAGCCCTAGCAAGGGACCGGCAAATGAAAAACTGTTTTTT. Amino acid sequence: CASSPSKGPANEKLFF.